This TCR beta chain was profiled in a study of T cell clones after liver transplantation. Study overall: Until 12-24 months post-transplant, subjects got standard immunosuppression and no induction. Blood was drawn pre-transplant, before withdrawal, and after full or failed withdrawal.

Unstimulated PBMCs were sorted into CD3+CD4+ and CD3+CD8+ populations. The CDR3 runs 15 residues. Germline V gene lookup returns CDR1 MNHNS and CDR2 SASEGT. Between the trimmed V and J ends, which lost 2 bases and 5 bases, there was a span of 12 bases. TCRdb's table, derived via immunoSEQ multiplex PCR, lists solely in-frame clones and lacks some. This sample has nearly 45,000 clones; around 84% occur once, and the top ten carry 2% to 2.5%. The clonotype was recovered from a human patient who received a liver transplant. T cells may partly derive from the graft donor. The chain links TRBV6-1 to TRBJ1-4, with D possibly being TRBD1 (5 bases). The sample consisted of CD4+ T cells from blood, taken 24 months after liver transplant. The CDR3 DNA sequence: TGTGCCAGCAGTGAACAGGGCAACAGAAATGAAAAACTGTTTTTT. Translation gives CASSEQGNRNEKLFF.